The 19 T cell receptor beta chains reported below all come from one sample, sequenced in a study of T cell responses to AZD1222 COVID-19 vaccine. Clones were read by immunoSEQ multiplex PCR, and TCRdb kept only the in-frame ones, dropping some. The sample contains roughly 150,000 clones, approximately 92% of which appear only once. The sequencing used peripheral blood, collected on day 0 of AZD1222 vaccination. These receptors were collected from an adult in good health.

The chain couples TRBV10-2 to TRBJ2-3; 16 bases match TRBD2. V dropped 6 bases and J dropped 4; count of bases not matched to a gene: 4. In germline, CDR1 is WSHSY, CDR2 SAAADI. The CDR3 length is 16 residues. The DNA of the CDR3 is TGCGCCAGCAGGGGACTAGCGGGGGGGATGGCAGATACGCAGTATTTT. Its protein product is CASRGLAGGMADTQYF.

The rearrangement uses TRBV7-6 and TRBJ2-7; TRBD1 matches at 8 bases. CDR1 is SGHVS, CDR2 FNYEAQ, per germline. The V segment lost 5 bases and the J segment 1 base; nucleotides outside the gene matches: 7. The CDR3 is made up of 15 amino acids. Written as DNA, the CDR3 is TGTGCCAGCAGCCGCAGGACAGGGTTTTCCTACGAGCAGTACTTC. Amino acids: CASSRRTGFSYEQYF.

V is TRBV7-8 and J is TRBJ2-1; 9 bases line up with TRBD2. Germline V CDR1 and CDR2: SGHVS, FQNEAQ. The CDR3 is 17 residues long. V trimming: 3 bases; J trimming: 6 bases; junction bases outside the gene matches: 12. As DNA, the CDR3 is TGTGCCAGCAGCTTTAGGGTAGCGGGAGTTTACGGCAATGAGCAGTTCTTC. Its protein product is CASSFRVAGVYGNEQFF.

V usage is TRBV5-4 and J usage is TRBJ1-6, with 10 bases that match TRBD1. Per germline, CDR1 SGHNT and CDR2 YYREEE (reference sequence). V lost 5 bases to trimming and J lost 9 bases; unmatched junction nucleotides: 8. This CDR3 has 15 amino acids. This CDR3 is CASSSRTGGPSPLHF. In nucleotides, the CDR3 is TGTGCCAGCAGTTCCCGGACAGGGGGGCCTTCACCCCTCCACTTT.

The V and J genes are TRBV30 and TRBJ2-3; D is perhaps TRBD2 (5 bases). Trimming left V 2 bases short and J 2 bases short, with 11 bases between. The CDR3 is 14 residues long. CDR1 and CDR2 (germline): GTSNPN, SVGIG (reference sequence). CDR3 sequence reads: CAWSQLGATDTQYF. The CDR3 coding sequence is TGTGCCTGGAGTCAGCTGGGAGCCACAGATACGCAGTATTTT.

The chain employs TRBV18 and TRBJ2-5, with D possibly being TRBD1 (5 bases). Trimming removed 0 bases from V and 4 bases from J, with 12 bases in between. Germline V gene lookup returns CDR1 KGHSH and CDR2 LQKENI. CDR3 length: 15 amino acids. CDR3 region: CASSPPSRVGETQYF. CDR3 DNA: TGTGCCAGCTCACCACCCTCCAGGGTAGGAGAGACCCAGTACTTC.

With respect to this clone: Other DNA sequences in this sample translate to the same CDR3. In nucleotides, the CDR3 is TGTGCCTGGAGTGTCCAGGGGAACACTGAAGCTTTCTTT. Protein: CAWSVQGNTEAFF. The chain combines TRBV30 with TRBJ1-1; possible D gene TRBD1, 5 bases. V was cut by 0 bases and J by 1 base, with 6 bases left in between. Germline lookup yields CDR1 GTSNPN and CDR2 SVGIG (reference sequence). This CDR3 has 13 amino acids.

The chain couples TRBV10-3 to TRBJ2-1; 7 bases match TRBD2. Germline assignment: CDR1 ENHRY and CDR2 SYGVKD. CDR3 size: 15 residues. V was pared by 3 bases and J by 4 bases, with 6 bases of the junction left unmatched. CDR3 sequence: CAISDGGGAYNEQFF. CDR3 sequence (DNA): TGTGCCATCAGTGACGGCGGGGGAGCGTACAATGAGCAGTTCTTC.

The chain uses TRBV29-1 and TRBJ1-6, with a weak D call TRBD1 (5 bases). V dropped 6 bases and J dropped 9 bases, with 12 bases sitting between them. This CDR3 contains 12 residues. Germline V gives CDR1 SQVTM, CDR2 ANQGSEA. The CDR3 DNA reads TGCAGCGTCAGGGAGGACGTTTCACCCCTCCACTTT. Its translation: CSVREDVSPLHF.

The chain is built from TRBV29-1 and TRBJ1-1; possible D gene TRBD1, 6 bases. In germline, CDR1 is SQVTM, CDR2 ANQGSEA. Trimming stripped 5 bases from V and 10 bases from J, with 17 bases between. The CDR3 sequence is 12 residues long. CDR3 in DNA: TGCAGCGTTCACAGGTCCGAAGGGGGAGCTTTCTTT. Translation gives CSVHRSEGGAFF.

The genes are TRBV19 and TRBJ1-5; 7 bases match TRBD1. Germline trimming cut 1 base from V and 0 bases from J; bases unmatched to any gene: 6. The length of the CDR3 is 17 residues. The germline V gene encodes CDR1 LNHDA and CDR2 SQIVND (reference sequence). CDR3 in amino acids: CASSIVTGVDSNQPQHF. The CDR3 DNA sequence: TGTGCCAGTAGTATAGTCACAGGGGTAGATAGCAATCAGCCCCAGCATTTT.

CDR3 residues: CASSPWTGFSGNTIYF. The CDR3 DNA sequence: TGTGCCAGCAGTCCCTGGACGGGCTTCTCTGGAAACACCATATATTTT. This chain joins TRBV27 and TRBJ1-3, with D uncertain. CDR1 is MNHEY and CDR2 is SMNVEV in the germline V gene (reference sequence). Between the trimmed V and J ends, which lost 5 bases and 0 bases, there was a span of 14 bases. The CDR3 loop spans 16 amino acids.

This rearrangement joins TRBV19 to TRBJ1-5; D gene uncertain. The CDR3 covers 14 residues. Trimming stripped 3 bases from V and 7 bases from J, with 13 bases between. Per the germline V gene, CDR1 is LNHDA and CDR2 is SQIVND (reference sequence). The CDR3 is CASSMRSGSQPQHF. CDR3 DNA: TGTGCCAGTAGTATGAGGTCGGGGAGCCAGCCCCAGCATTTT. Together with reference TRBV19 and TRBJ1-5, the CDR3 gives the full variable domain: DGGITQSPKYLFRKEGQNVTLSCEQNLNHDAMYWYRQDPGQGLRLIYYSQIVNDFQKGDIAEGYSVSREKKESFPLTVTSAQKNPTAFYLCASSMRSGSQPQHFGDGTRLSIL.

The chain recombines TRBV6-5 with TRBJ1-5, with D perhaps TRBD1 (6 bases). Germline CDR1 reads MNHEY; CDR2 reads SVGAGI. The germline V and J ends were trimmed by 5 bases and 0 bases, with 11 bases remaining between them. The CDR3 has 15 amino acids. CDR3 in amino acids: CASSPGQVSNQPQHF. The CDR3 nucleotides are TGTGCCAGCAGTCCGGGACAAGTTAGCAATCAGCCCCAGCATTTT.

This clone was seen only a few times. Written as DNA, the CDR3 is TGTGCCAGCAGTGAAAGGCAAGGGACCAATCAGCCCCAGCATTTT. It yields the protein CASSERQGTNQPQHF. The rearrangement joins TRBV2 to TRBJ1-5, with a possible D match to TRBD1 (5 bases). This CDR3 has 15 residues. Germline CDR1 and CDR2: SNHLY and FYNNEI. The V and J ends lost 2 bases and 3 bases respectively, with 11 bases between them.

This sequence joins TRBV3-1 (or the pseudogene TRBV3-2) and TRBJ2-5; D is unresolved. V lost 2 bases, J lost 11 bases, and 15 bases lay in between. The CDR3 is made up of 13 amino acids. In germline, CDR1 is LGHDT, CDR2 YNNKEL (reference sequence). This CDR3 is CASSQTLRSVQYF. In DNA, the CDR3 is TGTGCCAGCAGCCAAACTCTGAGGAGTGTGCAGTACTTC.

The V gene is TRBV7-3, the J gene TRBJ1-2; D is uncertain. The CDR3 is made up of 12 amino acids. Germline lookup yields CDR1 SGHTA and CDR2 FQGTGA. The V and J ends lost 2 bases and 2 bases respectively, with 3 bases between them. The CDR3 DNA reads TGTGCCAGCAGCTTAGACAACTATGGCTACACCTTC. It codes for CASSLDNYGYTF.

J is TRBJ1-3 and V is TRBV5-6; 8 bases are shared with TRBD1. J gave up 1 base and V 0 bases, and 6 bases lay outside the gene matches. The CDR3 is 17 amino acids. Germline CDR1 reads SGHDT; CDR2 reads YYEEEE. The CDR3, as DNA: TGTGCCAGCAGCTTGGGGCAGGGGGCCATTTCTGGAAACACCATATATTTT. Protein product: CASSLGQGAISGNTIYF.

This clone appeared once. The chain links TRBV4-1 to TRBJ2-3; 7 positions match TRBD2. Germline V gives CDR1 MGHRA, CDR2 YSYEKL. Trimming removed 4 bases from V and 4 bases from J; junction bases left unmatched: 11. The CDR3 has 16 residues. CDR3 in DNA: TGCGCCAGCAGCCTATCTAGCGGAGCCACCTCAGATACGCAGTATTTT. Amino acids: CASSLSSGATSDTQYF.